This is a list of T cell receptor beta chains from one sample in a study of cytomegalovirus exposure and HLA in healthy donors. Data came from immunoSEQ multiplex PCR; TCRdb stores just in-frame clones and leaves some out. The sample gives 180,000 or so clones, 70% to 85% of which show up once; less than 1.5% is in the top ten. The specimen sequenced was PBMCs. Every receptor here comes from a man younger than 30 in good health and CMV-seronegative. Each CDR3 is given with its conserved first and last residue. A D gene is named only where the DNA matches it firmly. Only part of the rows carry a size: once, few, many, or a class if the clone is expanded.

clone size	D gene	V gene	J gene	CDR3 DNA	CDR3 protein
NA	TRBD1	TRBV29-1	TRBJ1-1	TGCAGCGGTACGGGACAGCACGGTGAAGCTTTCTTT	CSGTGQHGEAFF
NA	TRBD1	TRBV30	TRBJ1-2	TGTGCCTGGAGGGGACAGTTTAACTATGGCTACACCTTC	CAWRGQFNYGYTF
NA	NA	TRBV7-2	TRBJ1-2	TGTGCCAGCAGCTCTGTAACCCGTGGCGGCTACACCTTC	CASSSVTRGGYTF
NA	TRBD2	TRBV15	TRBJ2-3	TGTGCCACCAGCAGGGCCGGGACTAGCCGTAGCACAGATACGCAGTATTTT	CATSRAGTSRSTDTQYF
NA	TRBD2	TRBV9	TRBJ2-1	TGTGCCAGCAGCGTAGGTCCCCTACTAGCGGGAGTAGGAAGTGAGCAGTTCTTC	CASSVGPLLAGVGSEQFF
few	TRBD2	TRBV7-9	TRBJ2-1	TGTGCCAGCAGCTTAGGGAGCGGGGGGGAGCCCAATGAGCAGTTCTTC	CASSLGSGGEPNEQFF
NA	TRBD2	TRBV29-1	TRBJ2-7	TGCAGCGTCCTATCACTAGCGGGGCTAGGCGAGCAGTACTTC	CSVLSLAGLGEQYF
NA	NA	TRBV29-1	TRBJ2-7	TGCAGCGTTGGGCCTGGGGCAGGATCACCCTACGAGCAGTACTTC	CSVGPGAGSPYEQYF
few	NA	TRBV5-1	TRBJ2-7	TGCGCCAGCGGCGGGACGCCGAGCTCCTACGAGCAGTACTTC	CASGGTPSSYEQYF
NA	NA	TRBV27	TRBJ2-7	TGTGCCAGCAGTTTGTTTCTCGGGGGCTACGAGCAGTACTTC	CASSLFLGGYEQYF
few	NA	TRBV7-6	TRBJ1-1	TGTGCCAGCAGGGCGGGACTCAACACTGAAGCTTTCTTT	CASRAGLNTEAFF
NA	TRBD2	TRBV5-1	TRBJ2-7	TGCGCCAGCAGCTTGTATTCGAGCGGGGGGCCGTGGGAGCAGTACTTC	CASSLYSSGGPWEQYF
NA	NA	TRBV4-2	TRBJ1-2	TGTGCCAGCAGCTCACCGGGCCAGAGGGTTTATGGCTACACCTTC	CASSSPGQRVYGYTF
NA	TRBD1	TRBV11-1	TRBJ2-7	TGTGCCAGCAGCCTGGGGGACAGGGCCCACGAGCAGTACTTC	CASSLGDRAHEQYF
NA	NA	TRBV7-2	TRBJ2-3	TGTGCCAGCACCGGACTGGTGGATACGCAGTATTTT	CASTGLVDTQYF
NA	TRBD1	TRBV12-5	TRBJ1-1	TGTGCTAGTGGTTTAGGGGGCCGTGAAGCTTTCTTT	CASGLGGREAFF
once	NA	TRBV27	TRBJ2-7	TGTGCCAGCAGTTTGGAGGAGGACTACGAGCAGTACTTC	CASSLEEDYEQYF
NA	TRBD1	TRBV30	TRBJ1-5	TGTGCCTGGTCGACCTCGGGACAGTACAATCAGCCCCAGCATTTT	CAWSTSGQYNQPQHF
NA	TRBD2	TRBV13	TRBJ2-5	TGTGCCAGCAGCTTAGCCGCGGGAGGGCCCGAGACCCAGTACTTC	CASSLAAGGPETQYF
once	TRBD1	TRBV7-2	TRBJ1-2	TGTGCCAGCAGCGAAACAGGGGGCCAGAATGGCTACACCTTC	CASSETGGQNGYTF
NA	TRBD2	TRBV5-1	TRBJ2-7	TGCGCCAGCAGCTTGGGTACTAGCGGACCCCGAGCCTCCGAGCAGTACTTC	CASSLGTSGPRASEQYF
NA	NA	TRBV19	TRBJ2-7	TGTGCCAGTAGTATTAAGAAAGGGGCCTCCTACGAGCAGTACTTC	CASSIKKGASYEQYF
few	NA	TRBV6-6	TRBJ1-1	TGTGCCAGCAGCCACAGGGTTACGGACACTGAAGCTTTCTTT	CASSHRVTDTEAFF
few	NA	TRBV7-2	TRBJ2-1	TGTGCCAGCAGTTCTAAGATATCGGGAGTAGATGAGCAGTTCTTC	CASSSKISGVDEQFF
once	TRBD1	TRBV5-1	TRBJ2-5	TGCGCCAGCAGCTCTAAACAGGGGGCGCTTGGGGAGACCCAGTACTTC	CASSSKQGALGETQYF
NA	TRBD1	TRBV30	TRBJ1-5	TGTGCCTGGAGTGTTCAGGTGGGCAGGGGGAGCAATCAGCCCCAGCATTTT	CAWSVQVGRGSNQPQHF
NA	TRBD2	TRBV7-8	TRBJ2-1	TGTGCCAGCACCCAGGGAGGGCAGCCCCTTACCAATGAGCAGTTCTTC	CASTQGGQPLTNEQFF
NA	NA	TRBV2	TRBJ1-1	TGTGCCAGCAGGCCGAGGGAGAACACTGAAGCTTTCTTT	CASRPRENTEAFF
NA	NA	TRBV27	TRBJ1-1	TGTGCCAGCAGTAACGGGGGGACTGAAGCTTTCTTT	CASSNGGTEAFF
NA	TRBD2	TRBV7-2	TRBJ2-1	TGTGCCAGCAGCCTCACTGGGGCTAGCGGGAGCCTTTACAATGAGCAGTTCTTC	CASSLTGASGSLYNEQFF
NA	TRBD1	TRBV7-7	TRBJ2-2	TGTGCTAGCAGCCCACGGACAGGGGAGGGCGGGGAGCTGTTTTTT	CASSPRTGEGGELFF
NA	TRBD2	TRBV9	TRBJ2-3	TGTGCCAGCAGCGTAGCGGGACTAGCGTCAGATACGCAGTATTTT	CASSVAGLASDTQYF
few	TRBD2	TRBV7-9	TRBJ2-7	TGTTCCAGCAGCTTAGGAGGTTGGACTAGCGGGACGGCCTACGAGCAGTACTTC	CSSSLGGWTSGTAYEQYF
NA	NA	TRBV6-5	TRBJ2-7	TGTGCCAGCAGTTACTCGCACAGATCCTACTCCTACGAGCAGTACTTC	CASSYSHRSYSYEQYF
NA	TRBD2	TRBV5-4	TRBJ2-1	TGTGCCAGCAGCCCCAAACCGACTAGCGGGGGGCGCAATGAGCAGTTCTTC	CASSPKPTSGGRNEQFF
NA	NA	TRBV9	TRBJ2-5	TGTGCCAGCAGCGTAGCCCCAACAGGGCGGGAGACCCAGTACTTC	CASSVAPTGRETQYF
NA	NA	TRBV5-6	TRBJ1-2	TGTGCCAGCAGCTTGAGTTCGTACAGATCTTTTTCTAACTATGGCTACACCTTC	CASSLSSYRSFSNYGYTF
NA	TRBD1	TRBV15	TRBJ2-5	TGTGCCACCAGCAGAGGGACAGGGGGCTGGGGAGAGACCCAGTACTTC	CATSRGTGGWGETQYF
NA	TRBD2	TRBV5-6	TRBJ2-3	TGTGCCAGCAGCTTGGGGGGGGCCCTAGCGGGTAGCACAGATACGCAGTATTTT	CASSLGGALAGSTDTQYF
NA	TRBD2	TRBV4-2	TRBJ2-2	TGTGCCAGCAGCCATGGGGCAGCGGGAGGTTGGACTTCGAACACCGGGGAGCTGTTTTTT	CASSHGAAGGWTSNTGELFF
NA	NA	TRBV11-3	TRBJ2-5	TGTGCCAGCAGCTTAGACCAGGGCGGGGCGGTCCAAGAGACCCAGTACTTC	CASSLDQGGAVQETQYF
NA	TRBD2	TRBV4-3	TRBJ2-1	TGCGCCAGCAGCCTAGCGGGGGACTCCTACAATGAGCAGTTCTTC	CASSLAGDSYNEQFF
NA	NA	TRBV29-1	TRBJ2-3	TGCAGCGTCCATTCACAGGAGAGCACGCAGTATTTT	CSVHSQESTQYF
NA	NA	TRBV5-1	TRBJ2-1	TGCGCCAGCAGCTTGGCAACTGGGGTATCCGGGACACCCTACAATGAGCAGTTCTTC	CASSLATGVSGTPYNEQFF
NA	TRBD2	TRBV30	TRBJ2-1	TGTGCCGTCGCGGGAGGGCCTATTGAGCAGTTCTTC	CAVAGGPIEQFF